This record looks at one T cell receptor beta chain sequence and its context. The antigen remains unidentified. TCRdb called the reads again in MiXCR, with one record for every CDR3 protein. Of roughly 920,000 distinct CDR3 sequences in the sample, approximately 31% were seen once. This entry belongs to a study of T cell repertoires in cytomegalovirus infection. Whole-study context: CMV epitopes used comprised recently identified HLA-C-restricted ones and well-studied HLA-B-restricted ones. Public TCR beta signatures provided an indication of both CMV infection and a matching HLA type. Broader study findings: The ex vivo response was dominated by HLA-C-restricted CMV-specific TCR beta clonotypes. Cumulative frequency of public TCR beta families picked out carriers of CMV plus the relevant HLA.

The sample was cultured CD8+ T cells from PBMCs, taken from culture after CMV antigen stimulation. The origin of this receptor is a human donor in good health (CMV status not recorded). Some clones in this sample may be carry-over from other donors' samples.

Here the CDR3 reads CASSLGRRLSHEQYF. In nucleotides, the CDR3 is TGTGCCAGCAGCTTAGGACGGAGACTATCACACGAGCAGTACTTC. The chain links TRBV7-8 to TRBJ2-7; a possible D gene is TRBD2 (5 bases). Germline CDR1 and CDR2: SGHVS and FQNEAQ. This CDR3 comprises 15 residues. V lost 1 base and J 5 bases, leaving 15 bases between the germline ends.